Sequencing of this TCR beta chain was carried out in a study of blood T cell repertoires in COVID-19. Study-wide context: The study drew acute and convalescent COVID-19 samples from the United States, Italy and Spain. Sources were T cells, B-cell-depleted T cells, or PBMCs; the material itself was cDNA or gDNA.

Some clones are missing from TCRdb's copy, which holds only in-frame ones; the method was immunoSEQ multiplex PCR. The sample carries more than 95,000 clones, roughly nine tenths recorded once. Unmatched junction bases numbered 9, after V lost 7 bases and J lost 0 bases. The CDR3 has 17 amino acids. In germline, CDR1 is SNHLY, CDR2 FYNNEI. This chain joins TRBV2 and TRBJ1-5, with 10 positions matching TRBD1. The sequenced material came from peripheral blood. The sequence derives from a man aged 60 to 69 with acute or convalescent COVID-19. CDR3: CASKVTGGPYSNQPQHF. In DNA, the CDR3 is TGTGCCAGCAAGGTGACAGGGGGCCCCTATAGCAATCAGCCCCAGCATTTT.